This TCR beta chain was recorded in a study of long-term antiretroviral therapy in people with HIV. This was the immunoSEQ v3.0 assay at survey level. For every sample, sequencing targeted roughly 35,000-50,000 T-cell genomes. Generated by immunoSEQ multiplex PCR, the TCRdb table keeps only in-frame clones and is missing some. Of around 28,000 clones listed, around 80% are singletons. Per germline, CDR1 MGHRA and CDR2 YSYEKL. This CDR3 spans 16 amino acids. The V and J ends lost 2 bases and 0 bases, in that order; junction bases with no gene match: 3. The V gene is TRBV4-1, the J gene TRBJ2-2; 7 bases map to TRBD2. The sequence was obtained from a young man with HIV. Here the sequenced sample was unsorted PBMCs, taken nearly 2.9 years after starting antiretroviral therapy. CDR3 coding DNA: TGCGCCAGCAGCCAACCTGGACTAGCGAACACCGGGGAGCTGTTTTTT. It yields the protein CASSQPGLANTGELFF.